This entry describes one T cell receptor (beta chain). The target of this receptor is not known. Qualities for individual bases were not recorded, and no much larger clone is one base off. The junction shows trimming of 5 bases on V and 4 bases on J, plus 20 bases between the germline ends. The CDR3 measures 16 amino acids from cysteine to phenylalanine. Only the CDR3 DNA is retained, 48 bases long and in frame from the first base. The germline V gene (reference sequence) sets CDR1 to DFQATT and CDR2 to SNEGSKA. TCRdb records Illumina NovaSeq 6000 as the sequencer. TCRalpha and TCRbeta cDNA libraries were constructed by 5'RACE with constant-segment primers, with sample barcodes and unique molecular identifiers being introduced. Trizol reagent was used to extract RNA from every sample. Library amplification was performed in two PCR steps, and a second sample barcode and Illumina TruSeq adapters were introduced in the second step. Libraries were sequenced on an Illumina NovaSeq with 2 x 150 bp paired-end reads. Concerning the study's data processing: Demultiplexing of reads and collapsing into UMI-guided consensus sequences were performed with migec v1.2.7. Using mixcr v2.1.11, UMI consensuses were aligned to TRA and TRB V and J templates and then assembled into clonotypes. Expanded or contracted clonotypes were those called significant by both edgeR and NoisET, with noise models trained on biological replicates. For edgeR calls, the cutoffs were a false discovery rate-adjusted p below 0.01 and a log2 fold-change threshold of 1. As an exploratory analysis of dynamics, max-normalized trajectories of the 1000 most abundant clonotypes were examined by PCA with hierarchical clustering. Separately sequenced CD4+ and CD8+ repertoires were used to assign the CD4 or CD8 phenotype of responding clones. In-frame beta chains were kept once TCRdb had trimmed the public reads at Q25 with fastp and called clones with MiXCR. Each record represents a unique CDR3 protein, reported with the most common genes and DNA among its rows. TCRdb assigned the V and J calls; the authors' analysis was not used. The sample table contains about 190,000 distinct CDR3 sequences; only one count was recorded for 10% of them. Roughly 3.2% of the sample is taken by the ten largest.

This sample is drawn from a study of T-cell memory formation after mild COVID-19 (dated by TCRdb to about 2021). In the study overall: Most TCR sequence clusters were specific to one of the two donors. The cohort was made up of two young adult volunteers, one female and one male, who were previously healthy. T-cell clones expanding and contracting after mild COVID-19 in two donors were tracked by longitudinal TCRalpha and TCRbeta repertoire sequencing.

Paper-wide results and their limitations: Only a couple of mild cases were covered by the study, and larger cohorts that include severe cases with pre-infection samples were considered necessary. The detection of some responding clones in pre-infection memory suggests that pre-existing cross-reactive memory T cells joined the SARS-CoV-2 response. Contracting CD4+ clones appeared mostly in the CM and EM memory subsets, whereas CD8+ clones were enriched in EMRA. SARS-CoV-2 specificity was not confirmed for the second-wave clones peaking on day 37. Clones that contracted from day 15 to 85 showed balanced CD4/CD8 phenotypes, whereas a second wave of clones that expanded from day 15 to 37 leaned towards CD4+.

PBMCs were isolated by Ficoll-Paque density gradient centrifugation. The sample consisted of PBMCs or a T cell subset sorted from them (not recorded which). The origin of this receptor is a man aged 18 to 30 who had mild COVID-19 (a few samples of this study predate the infection). The sample titles of this study are shuffled in the database, so cell type and time point are left out; the donor was told from shared clones. The chain couples TRBV20-1 to TRBJ2-2, with TRBD2 as a weak D call on 6 bases. Here the CDR3 is given as CSAPGVRAASTGELFF. The nucleotides read TGCAGTGCTCCGGGGGTGAGGGCCGCGAGCACCGGGGAGCTGTTTTTT.